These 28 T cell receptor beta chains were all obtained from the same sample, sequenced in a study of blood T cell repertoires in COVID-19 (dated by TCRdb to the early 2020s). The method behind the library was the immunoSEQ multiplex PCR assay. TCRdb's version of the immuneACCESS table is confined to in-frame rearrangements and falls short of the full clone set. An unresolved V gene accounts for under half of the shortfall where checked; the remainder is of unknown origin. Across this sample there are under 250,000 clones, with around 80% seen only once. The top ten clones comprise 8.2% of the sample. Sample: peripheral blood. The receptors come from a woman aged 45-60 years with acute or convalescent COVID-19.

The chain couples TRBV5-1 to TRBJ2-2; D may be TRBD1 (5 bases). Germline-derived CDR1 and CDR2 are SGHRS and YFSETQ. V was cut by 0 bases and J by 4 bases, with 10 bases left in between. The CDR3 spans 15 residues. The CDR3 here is CASSLVGQGTGELFF. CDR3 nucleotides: TGCGCCAGCAGCTTGGTAGGGCAGGGCACCGGGGAGCTGTTTTTT. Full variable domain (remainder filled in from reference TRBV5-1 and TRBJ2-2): KAGVTQTPRYLIKTRGQQVTLSCSPISGHRSVSWYQQTPGQGLQFLFEYFSETQRNKGNFPGRFSGRQFSNSRSEMNVSTLELGDSALYLCASSLVGQGTGELFFGEGSRLTVL.

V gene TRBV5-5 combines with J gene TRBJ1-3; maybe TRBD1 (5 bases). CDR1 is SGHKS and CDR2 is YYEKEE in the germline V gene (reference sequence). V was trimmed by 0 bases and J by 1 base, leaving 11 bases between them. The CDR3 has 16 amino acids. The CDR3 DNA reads TGTGCCAGCAGCTTGGGGCAGGGCCTTTCTGGAAACACCATATATTTT. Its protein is CASSLGQGLSGNTIYF.

The DNA for the CDR3 is TGTGCCACCAGTCGTGGGCTCCGGGAGACCCAGTACTTC. Protein: CATSRGLRETQYF. The rearrangement links TRBV24-1 to TRBJ2-5; D gene ambiguous. The V end was cut by 6 bases, the J end by 5 bases, with 12 bases between. The germline V gene has CDR1 KGHDR and CDR2 SFDVKD. This CDR3 is 13 amino acids long.

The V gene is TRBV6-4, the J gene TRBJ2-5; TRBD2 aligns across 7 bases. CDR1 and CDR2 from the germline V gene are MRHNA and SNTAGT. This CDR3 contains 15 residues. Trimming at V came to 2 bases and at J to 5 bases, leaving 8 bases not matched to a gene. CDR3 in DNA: TGTGCCAGCAGTGACCGCAGAGCGGGAAGCGAGACCCAGTACTTC. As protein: CASSDRRAGSETQYF.

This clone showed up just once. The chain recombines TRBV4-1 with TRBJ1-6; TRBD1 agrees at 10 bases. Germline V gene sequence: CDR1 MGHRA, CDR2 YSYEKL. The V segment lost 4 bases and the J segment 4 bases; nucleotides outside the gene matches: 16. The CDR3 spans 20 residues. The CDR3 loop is CASSLSGTGAAGEYNSPLHF. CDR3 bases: TGCGCCAGCAGCCTTTCTGGGACAGGGGCCGCCGGAGAGTATAATTCACCCCTCCACTTT.

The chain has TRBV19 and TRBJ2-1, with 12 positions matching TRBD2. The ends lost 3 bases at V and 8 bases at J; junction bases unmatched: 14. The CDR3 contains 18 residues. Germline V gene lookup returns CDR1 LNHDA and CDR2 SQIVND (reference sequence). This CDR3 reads CASSIVTSGRYSWDEQFF. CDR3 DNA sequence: TGTGCCAGTAGTATTGTCACTAGCGGGAGGTACTCCTGGGATGAGCAGTTCTTC.

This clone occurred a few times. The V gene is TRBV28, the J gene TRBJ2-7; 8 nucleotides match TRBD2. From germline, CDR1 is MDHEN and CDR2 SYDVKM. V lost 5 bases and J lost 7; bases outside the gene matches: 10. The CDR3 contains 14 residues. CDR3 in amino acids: CASSPGAGAGEQYF. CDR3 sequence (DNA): TGTGCCAGCAGTCCAGGAGCGGGAGCGGGAGAGCAGTACTTC.

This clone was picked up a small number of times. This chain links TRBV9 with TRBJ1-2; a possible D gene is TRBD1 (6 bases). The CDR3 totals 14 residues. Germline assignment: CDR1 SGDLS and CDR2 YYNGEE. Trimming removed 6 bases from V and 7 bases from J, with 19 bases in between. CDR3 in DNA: TGTGCCAGCACCCCCGGGGACACATCTATTGGCTACACCTTC. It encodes CASTPGDTSIGYTF.

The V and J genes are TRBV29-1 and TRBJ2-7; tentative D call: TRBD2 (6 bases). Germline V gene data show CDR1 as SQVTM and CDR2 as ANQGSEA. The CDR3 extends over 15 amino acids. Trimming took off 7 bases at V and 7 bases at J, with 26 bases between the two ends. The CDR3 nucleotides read TGCAGCGCTGGGCCCCGGGACTCCCCCTTGGTGGAGCAGTACTTC. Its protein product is CSAGPRDSPLVEQYF.

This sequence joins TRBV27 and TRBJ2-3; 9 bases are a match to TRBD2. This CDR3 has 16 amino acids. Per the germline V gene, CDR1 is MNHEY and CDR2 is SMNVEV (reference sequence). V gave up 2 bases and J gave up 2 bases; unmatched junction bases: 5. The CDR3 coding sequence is TGTGCCAGCAGTTTAGGGCTAGCGGGGACCACAGATACGCAGTATTTT. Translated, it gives CASSLGLAGTTDTQYF.

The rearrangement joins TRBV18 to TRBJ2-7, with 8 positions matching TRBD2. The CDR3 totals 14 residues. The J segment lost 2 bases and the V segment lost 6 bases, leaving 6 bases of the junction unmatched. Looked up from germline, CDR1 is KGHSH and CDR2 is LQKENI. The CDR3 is CASSPAGVTYEQYF. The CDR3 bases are TGTGCCAGCTCCCCAGCGGGGGTGACCTACGAGCAGTACTTC.

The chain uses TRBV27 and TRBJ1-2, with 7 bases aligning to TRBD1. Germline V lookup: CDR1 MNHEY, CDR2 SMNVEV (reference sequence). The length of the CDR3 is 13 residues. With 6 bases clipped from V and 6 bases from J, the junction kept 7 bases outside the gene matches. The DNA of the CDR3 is TGTGCCAGCAGGCGGCAGGGGGAGGATGGCTACACCTTC. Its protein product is CASRRQGEDGYTF.

The CDR3, as DNA: TGTGCCAGCAGCTTAGGCCGGGCCTACGAGCAGTACTTC. Its translation: CASSLGRAYEQYF. This chain joins TRBV13 and TRBJ2-7, with D unresolved. This CDR3 region has 13 residues. Germline lookup yields CDR1 PRHDT and CDR2 FYEKMQ (reference sequence). V was clipped by 0 bases and J by 2 bases, with 5 bases between them.

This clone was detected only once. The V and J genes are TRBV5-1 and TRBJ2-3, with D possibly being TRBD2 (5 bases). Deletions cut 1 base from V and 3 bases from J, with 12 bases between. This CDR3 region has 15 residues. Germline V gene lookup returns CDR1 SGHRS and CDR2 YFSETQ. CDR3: CASSLSGLLTDTQYF. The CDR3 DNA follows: TGCGCCAGCAGCTTGAGCGGTCTCTTGACAGATACGCAGTATTTT.

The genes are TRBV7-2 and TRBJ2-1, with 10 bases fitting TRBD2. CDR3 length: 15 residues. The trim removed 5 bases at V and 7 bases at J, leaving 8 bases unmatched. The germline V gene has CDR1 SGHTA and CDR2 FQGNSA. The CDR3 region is CASSQSGRGWNEQFF. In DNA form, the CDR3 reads TGTGCCAGCAGCCAGAGCGGGAGGGGATGGAATGAGCAGTTCTTC.

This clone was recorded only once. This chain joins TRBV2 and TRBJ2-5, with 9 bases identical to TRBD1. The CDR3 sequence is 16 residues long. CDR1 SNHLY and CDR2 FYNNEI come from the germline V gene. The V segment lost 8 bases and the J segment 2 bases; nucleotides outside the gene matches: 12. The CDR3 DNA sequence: TGTGCCAGCGGGGGGGACAGGGTGATTGTACAAGAGACCCAGTACTTC. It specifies CASGGDRVIVQETQYF.

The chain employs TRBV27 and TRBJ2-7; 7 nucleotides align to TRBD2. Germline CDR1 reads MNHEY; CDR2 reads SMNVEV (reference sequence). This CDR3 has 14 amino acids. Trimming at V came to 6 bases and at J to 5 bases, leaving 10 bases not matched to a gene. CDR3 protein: CASSPWRELDEQYF. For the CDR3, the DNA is TGTGCCAGCAGCCCATGGCGGGAGCTCGACGAGCAGTACTTC.

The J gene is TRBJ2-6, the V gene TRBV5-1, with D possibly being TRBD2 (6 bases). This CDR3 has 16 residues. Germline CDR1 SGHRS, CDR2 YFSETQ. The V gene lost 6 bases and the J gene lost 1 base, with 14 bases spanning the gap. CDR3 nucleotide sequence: TGCGCCAGCACCGACCCGGCGGGATCTGGGGCCAACGTCCTGACTTTC. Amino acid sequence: CASTDPAGSGANVLTF.

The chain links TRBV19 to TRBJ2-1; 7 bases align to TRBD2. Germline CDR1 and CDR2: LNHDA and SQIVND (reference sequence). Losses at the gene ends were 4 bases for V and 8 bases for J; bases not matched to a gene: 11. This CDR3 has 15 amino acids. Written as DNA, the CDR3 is TGTGCCAGTAGTACCGGACTAGGGCGTCTTTATGAGCAGTTCTTC. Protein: CASSTGLGRLYEQFF.

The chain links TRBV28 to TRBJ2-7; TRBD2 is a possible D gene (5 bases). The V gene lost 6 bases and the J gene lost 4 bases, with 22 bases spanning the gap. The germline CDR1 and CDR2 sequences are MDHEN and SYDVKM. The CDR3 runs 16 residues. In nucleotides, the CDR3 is TGTGCCAGCAGGCTCGGAGGCGGACGAACTGATTACGAGCAGTACTTC. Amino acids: CASRLGGGRTDYEQYF.

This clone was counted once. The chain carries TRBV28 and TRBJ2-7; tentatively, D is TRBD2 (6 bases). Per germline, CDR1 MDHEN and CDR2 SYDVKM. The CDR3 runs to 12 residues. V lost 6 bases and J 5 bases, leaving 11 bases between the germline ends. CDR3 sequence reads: CASRGRGDEQYF. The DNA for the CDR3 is TGTGCCAGCAGAGGGCGGGGAGACGAGCAGTACTTC.

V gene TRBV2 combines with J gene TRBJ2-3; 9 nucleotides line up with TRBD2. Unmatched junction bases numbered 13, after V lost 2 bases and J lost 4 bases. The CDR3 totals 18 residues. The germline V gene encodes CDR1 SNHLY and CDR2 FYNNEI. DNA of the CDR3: TGTGCCAGCAGTGAACTCGCGTCTAGCGGGATATGGGCAGATACGCAGTATTTT. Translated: CASSELASSGIWADTQYF. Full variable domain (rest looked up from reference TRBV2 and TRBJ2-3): EPEVTQTPSHQVTQMGQEVILRCVPISNHLYFYWYRQILGQKVEFLVSFYNNEISEKSEIFDDQFSVERPDGSNFTLKIRSTKLEDSAMYFCASSELASSGIWADTQYFGPGTRLTVL.

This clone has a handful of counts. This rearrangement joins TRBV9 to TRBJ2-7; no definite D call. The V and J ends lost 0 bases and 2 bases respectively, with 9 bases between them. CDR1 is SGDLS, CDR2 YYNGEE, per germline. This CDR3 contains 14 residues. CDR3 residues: CASSVEPDTYEQYF. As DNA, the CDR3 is TGTGCCAGCAGCGTAGAGCCAGACACCTACGAGCAGTACTTC.

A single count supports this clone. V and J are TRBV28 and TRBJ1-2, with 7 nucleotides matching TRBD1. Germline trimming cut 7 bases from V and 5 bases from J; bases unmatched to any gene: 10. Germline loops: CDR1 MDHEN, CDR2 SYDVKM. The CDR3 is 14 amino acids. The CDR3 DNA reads TGTGCCAGCAAAACCCAGGGGGTCTTATATGGCTACACCTTC. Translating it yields CASKTQGVLYGYTF.

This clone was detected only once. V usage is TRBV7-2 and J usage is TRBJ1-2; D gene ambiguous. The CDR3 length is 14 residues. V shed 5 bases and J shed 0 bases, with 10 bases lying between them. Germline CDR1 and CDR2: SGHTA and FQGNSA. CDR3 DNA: TGTGCCAGCAGCCCCGGTACTTCTAACTATGGCTACACCTTC. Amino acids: CASSPGTSNYGYTF.

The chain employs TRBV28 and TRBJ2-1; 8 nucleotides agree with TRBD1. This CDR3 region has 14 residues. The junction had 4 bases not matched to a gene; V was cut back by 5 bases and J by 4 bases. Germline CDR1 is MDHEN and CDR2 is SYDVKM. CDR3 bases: TGTGCCAGCAGTATGACAGGGGATTACAATGAGCAGTTCTTC. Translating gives CASSMTGDYNEQFF.

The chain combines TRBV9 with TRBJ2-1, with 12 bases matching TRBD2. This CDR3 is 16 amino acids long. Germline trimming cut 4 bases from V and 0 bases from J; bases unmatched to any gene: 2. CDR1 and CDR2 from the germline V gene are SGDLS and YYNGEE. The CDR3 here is CASSSTSGSSYNEQFF. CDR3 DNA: TGTGCCAGCAGCTCGACTAGCGGGAGCTCCTACAATGAGCAGTTCTTC.

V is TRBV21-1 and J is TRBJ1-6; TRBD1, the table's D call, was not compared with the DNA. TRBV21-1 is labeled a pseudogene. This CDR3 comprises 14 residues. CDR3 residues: CATYTGGYNSPLHF. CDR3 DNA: TGTGCCACCTACACAGGGGGCTATAATTCACCCCTCCACTTT.